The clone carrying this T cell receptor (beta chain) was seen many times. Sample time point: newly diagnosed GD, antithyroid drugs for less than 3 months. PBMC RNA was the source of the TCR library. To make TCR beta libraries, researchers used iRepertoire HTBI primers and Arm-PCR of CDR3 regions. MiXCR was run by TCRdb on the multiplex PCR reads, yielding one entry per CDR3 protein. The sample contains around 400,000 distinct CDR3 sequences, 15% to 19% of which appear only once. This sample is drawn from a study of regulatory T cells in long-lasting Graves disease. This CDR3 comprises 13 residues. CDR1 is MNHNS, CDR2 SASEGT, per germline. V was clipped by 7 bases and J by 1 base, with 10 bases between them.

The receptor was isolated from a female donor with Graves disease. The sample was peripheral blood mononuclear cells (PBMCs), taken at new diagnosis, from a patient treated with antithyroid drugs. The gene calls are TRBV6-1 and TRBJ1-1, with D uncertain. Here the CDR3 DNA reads TGTGCCAGCACCCGGCATTCGAACACTGAAGCTTTCTTT. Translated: CASTRHSNTEAFF.